Listed here are 12 T cell receptor beta chains from one sample, sequenced in a study of OX40 agonist ivuxolimab in advanced cancers. The data were produced by immunoSEQ multiplex PCR, yet TCRdb's version contains in-frame clones alone and is incomplete. The sample has tens of thousands of clones, over 75% seen once; the top ten hold 0.27%. The sample here was CD4+ or CD8+ T cells sorted from blood, taken in a trial of the OX40 agonist ivuxolimab. Receptors were obtained from an adult with an advanced solid tumor such as melanoma, head and neck, liver or kidney cancer.

This clone occurred once. For the CDR3, the DNA is TGTGCCAGTAGTATCCCAATGAAGGGGGGCACCATATATTTT. It translates to CASSIPMKGGTIYF. The genes are TRBV19 and TRBJ1-3; possibly TRBD1 for D (6 bases). The CDR3 spans 14 residues. The germline V gene encodes CDR1 LNHDA and CDR2 SQIVND (reference sequence). The V end was cut by 3 bases, the J end by 9 bases, with 15 bases between.

The gene calls are TRBV7-2 and TRBJ1-1; D is uncertain. The CDR3 has 15 residues. The V gene lost 1 base and the J gene lost 1 base, with 10 bases spanning the gap. Germline CDR1 is SGHTA and CDR2 is FQGNSA. In DNA form, the CDR3 reads TGTGCCAGCAGCTTAGATCCCAGACCGAACACTGAAGCTTTCTTT. Its protein is CASSLDPRPNTEAFF.

The V and J genes are TRBV6-1 and TRBJ2-7, with 8 bases matching TRBD1. The trim removed 7 bases at V and 5 bases at J, leaving 7 bases unmatched. The V gene's germline CDR1 is MNHNS and CDR2 SASEGT. The CDR3 is 13 residues long. DNA for the CDR3: TGTGCCAGCAAAGTCCCGGGACAGGACGAGCAGTACTTC. It yields the protein CASKVPGQDEQYF.

V and J are TRBV2 and TRBJ2-3, with D maybe TRBD2 (6 bases). V lost 2 bases and J lost 1, with 10 bases in between. Germline V CDR1 and CDR2: SNHLY, FYNNEI. The CDR3 sequence is 15 residues long. The CDR3 loop is CASSETSSGTDTQYF. CDR3 nucleotides: TGTGCCAGCAGTGAAACGTCTAGCGGCACAGATACGCAGTATTTT. The whole variable domain, filled in from reference TRBV2 and TRBJ2-3, reads EPEVTQTPSHQVTQMGQEVILRCVPISNHLYFYWYRQILGQKVEFLVSFYNNEISEKSEIFDDQFSVERPDGSNFTLKIRSTKLEDSAMYFCASSETSSGTDTQYFGPGTRLTVL.

The chain carries TRBV19 and TRBJ2-2, with 13 bases identical to TRBD2. V dropped 5 bases and J dropped 9; count of bases not matched to a gene: 9. Germline-derived CDR1 and CDR2 are LNHDA and SQIVND (reference sequence). This CDR3 has 16 amino acids. The CDR3 DNA follows: TGTGCCAGTAGTCCGCGGACTAGCGGGAGTCTATGGGAGCTGTTTTTT. Protein product: CASSPRTSGSLWELFF.

V is TRBV5-4 and J is TRBJ2-1; D is uncertain. CDR3 size: 15 residues. Germline V gene data show CDR1 as SGHNT and CDR2 as YYREEE (reference sequence). Deletions cut 0 bases from V and 4 bases from J, with 11 bases between. CDR3 sequence (DNA): TGTGCCAGCAGCTTGGAAGGCAACTGGTACAATGAGCAGTTCTTC. This translates into CASSLEGNWYNEQFF.

This sequence joins TRBV11-2 and TRBJ2-1; D might be TRBD2 (5 bases). Germline V CDR1 and CDR2: SGHAT, FQNNGV. CDR3 length: 15 residues. V was clipped by 0 bases and J by 3 bases, with 9 bases between them. CDR3: CASSLDATNYNEQFF. CDR3 nucleotides: TGTGCCAGCAGCTTAGATGCGACTAACTACAATGAGCAGTTCTTC.

The V call is TRBV4-1, the J call TRBJ2-1; 12 bases line up with TRBD2. The V segment lost 3 bases and the J segment 7 bases; nucleotides outside the gene matches: 10. In germline, CDR1 is MGHRA, CDR2 YSYEKL. This CDR3 is 17 amino acids long. The CDR3: CASSQARLAGVDNEQFF. CDR3 DNA sequence: TGCGCCAGCAGCCAGGCGAGACTAGCGGGAGTAGATAATGAGCAGTTCTTC.

This chain links TRBV5-1 with TRBJ2-3; 7 bases align to TRBD1. The length of the CDR3 is 14 residues. The germline V gene has CDR1 SGHRS and CDR2 YFSETQ. The V gene end was trimmed by 3 bases and the J gene end by 0 bases; junction bases not matched to a gene: 1. The CDR3 DNA sequence: TGCGCCAGCAGCTGGACAGGTAGCACAGATACGCAGTATTTT. It codes for CASSWTGSTDTQYF.

This clone came up once. The rearrangement joins TRBV9 to TRBJ2-3; 8 bases match TRBD1. The V segment lost 2 bases and the J segment 12 bases; nucleotides outside the gene matches: 8. The CDR3 extends over 13 amino acids. Germline-derived CDR1 and CDR2 are SGDLS and YYNGEE. The CDR3 DNA is TGTGCCAGCAGCGTGGCACCAGGGGGCCTACAGTATTTT. It codes for CASSVAPGGLQYF. Full variable domain (remainder filled in from reference TRBV9 and TRBJ2-3): DSGVTQTPKHLITATGQRVTLRCSPRSGDLSVYWYQQSLDQGLQFLIQYYNGEERAKGNILERFSAQQFPDLHSELNLSSLELGDSALYFCASSVAPGGLQYFGPGTRLTVL.

The rearrangement uses TRBV5-4 and TRBJ2-2, with unresolved D. Trimming pared 0 bases from V and 7 bases from J, leaving 4 bases between. Germline values: CDR1 SGHNT, CDR2 YYREEE (reference sequence). This CDR3 is built from 12 residues. CDR3 residues: CASSLGFGELFF. CDR3 nucleotide sequence: TGTGCCAGCAGCTTGGGTTTCGGGGAGCTGTTTTTT.

The V call is TRBV6-1, the J call TRBJ2-3, with D maybe TRBD1 (6 bases). This CDR3 has 16 amino acids. V was cut by 3 bases and J by 0 bases, with 13 bases left in between. CDR1 and CDR2 from the germline V gene are MNHNS and SASEGT. CDR3 coding DNA: TGTGCCAGCAGTGATTGGACAGCCTATAGCACAGATACGCAGTATTTT. It codes for CASSDWTAYSTDTQYF.